Below are 24 T cell receptor beta chains sequenced from a single sample in a study of blood T cell repertoires in COVID-19. TCRdb's copy holds only in-frame clones and misses some; the assay was immunoSEQ multiplex PCR. The data show 70,000 to 90,000 clones, 75% to 90% seen once. The source material was PBMCs or T cells enriched from blood (not recorded which). The receptors stem from a woman in her forties or fifties with acute COVID-19.

The genes are TRBV2 and TRBJ2-7; D is possibly TRBD2 (5 bases). CDR1 SNHLY and CDR2 FYNNEI come from the germline V gene. Trimming removed 3 bases at V and 3 bases at J, with 12 bases between. The CDR3 is 14 amino acids. The CDR3 reads CASSDNLDYYEQYF. As DNA, the CDR3 is TGTGCCAGCAGTGACAATCTTGACTACTACGAGCAGTACTTC. Looking up the rest from reference TRBV2 and TRBJ2-7 gives the full variable domain: EPEVTQTPSHQVTQMGQEVILRCVPISNHLYFYWYRQILGQKVEFLVSFYNNEISEKSEIFDDQFSVERPDGSNFTLKIRSTKLEDSAMYFCASSDNLDYYEQYFGPGTRLTVT.

The chain links TRBV10-3 to TRBJ1-1; 7 bases match TRBD1. Germline-derived CDR1 and CDR2 are ENHRY and SYGVKD. The junction had 7 bases not matched to a gene; V was cut back by 0 bases and J by 6 bases. This CDR3 is built from 15 residues. CDR3 in DNA: TGTGCCATCAGTGAGTCGGGCAGGGGGATGTCTGAAGCTTTCTTT. This codes for CAISESGRGMSEAFF.

The chain links TRBV9 to TRBJ1-1; D is unresolved. Germline V CDR1 and CDR2: SGDLS, YYNGEE. V lost 4 bases and J 1 base, leaving 11 bases between the germline ends. This CDR3 contains 14 residues. The CDR3 loop reads CASSTTSENTEAFF. CDR3 DNA sequence: TGTGCCAGCAGCACCACCTCAGAGAACACTGAAGCTTTCTTT.

This sequence joins TRBV2 and TRBJ1-4; D uncertain. Germline V gene lookup returns CDR1 SNHLY and CDR2 FYNNEI. V was trimmed by 6 bases and J by 7 bases, leaving 15 bases between them. The CDR3 is 14 residues long. The CDR3 reads CASSPTLLSEKLFF. CDR3 sequence (DNA): TGTGCCAGCAGCCCCACGCTTTTGAGTGAAAAACTGTTTTTT.

CDR3 protein: CASSLGQGTYEQYF. For the CDR3, the DNA is TGTGCCAGCAGTCTGGGACAGGGGACCTACGAGCAGTACTTC. V usage is TRBV6-5 and J usage is TRBJ2-7; TRBD1 matches at 10 bases. The V segment lost 5 bases and the J segment 2 bases; nucleotides outside the gene matches: 3. The CDR3 has 14 residues. In germline, CDR1 is MNHEY, CDR2 SVGAGI.

This chain uses TRBV6-2 or TRBV6-3 with TRBJ2-5; maybe TRBD2 (6 bases). Per germline, CDR1 MNHEY and CDR2 SVGEGT. CDR3 size: 15 residues. Trimming took 2 bases from V and 4 from J, leaving 14 bases between them. CDR3 nucleotides: TGTGCCAGCAGTTACGGGGTCGGGACTGGAGAGACCCAGTACTTC. Translation gives CASSYGVGTGETQYF.

The chain combines TRBV19 with TRBJ2-7; tentative D call: TRBD1 (6 bases). Germline values: CDR1 LNHDA, CDR2 SQIVND (reference sequence). The CDR3 consists of 14 residues. V was shortened by 1 base and J by 2 bases, with 9 bases between the two germline ends. As DNA, the CDR3 is TGTGCCAGTAGTATAGGAAACAGGGCCTACGAGCAGTACTTC. Its translation: CASSIGNRAYEQYF.

To note about this clone: Other nucleotide sequences in the sample specify the same CDR3. The chain is built from TRBV19 and TRBJ1-5; 10 bases line up with TRBD1. CDR3 size: 14 residues. With 5 bases clipped from V and 4 bases from J, the junction kept 2 bases outside the gene matches. Germline V gives CDR1 LNHDA, CDR2 SQIVND (reference sequence). CDR3 sequence (DNA): TGTGCCAGTAGTCGGACAGGGGGAAATCAGCCCCAGCATTTT. Translated: CASSRTGGNQPQHF.

V gene TRBV6-5 combines with J gene TRBJ1-6; no clear D gene. This CDR3 is built from 15 residues. V was cut by 6 bases and J by 4 bases, with 13 bases left in between. Germline CDR1 MNHEY, CDR2 SVGAGI. The CDR3 region is CASRGRTGYNSPLHF. CDR3 coding DNA: TGTGCCAGCAGAGGCCGGACTGGTTATAATTCACCCCTCCACTTT.

This chain links TRBV11-3 with TRBJ2-2; D possibly corresponds to TRBD1 (6 bases). The CDR3 extends over 15 amino acids. Germline V gene data show CDR1 as SGHNT and CDR2 as YENEEA. V lost 3 bases, J lost 2 bases, and 10 bases lay in between. CDR3 nucleotide sequence: TGTGCCAGCAGCTTCAGGGGTTCTAACACCGGGGAGCTGTTTTTT. This sequence encodes CASSFRGSNTGELFF. The full variable domain, completed using reference TRBV11-3 and TRBJ2-2, is EAGVVQSPRYKIIEKKQPVAFWCNPISGHNTLYWYLQNLGQGPELLIRYENEEAVDDSQLPKDRFSAERLKGVDSTLKIQPAELGDSAVYLCASSFRGSNTGELFFGEGSRLTVL.

The chain carries TRBV9 and TRBJ2-2; 7 bases fit TRBD1. The CDR3 is 15 residues long. The germline V gene encodes CDR1 SGDLS and CDR2 YYNGEE. The trim removed 2 bases at V and 9 bases at J, leaving 10 bases unmatched. The CDR3 DNA reads as TGTGCCAGCAGCGTCGACCGGGTAGGGGGCCGGGAGCTGTTTTTT. It encodes CASSVDRVGGRELFF.

This chain uses TRBV11-2 with TRBJ2-1; 13 nucleotides agree with TRBD2. The CDR3 runs 17 residues. V was clipped by 5 bases and J by 6 bases; unmatched bases: 10. Germline CDR1 reads SGHAT; CDR2 reads FQNNGV. In nucleotides, the CDR3 is TGTGCCAGCAGCGAAAGAAGGACTAGCGGGAGAGGCAATGAGCAGTTCTTC. This sequence encodes CASSERRTSGRGNEQFF. The variable domain in full, with the rest retrieved from reference TRBV11-2 and TRBJ2-1, is EAGVAQSPRYKIIEKRQSVAFWCNPISGHATLYWYQQILGQGPKLLIQFQNNGVVDDSQLPKDRFSAERLKGVDSTLKIQPAKLEDSAVYLCASSERRTSGRGNEQFFGPGTRLTVL.

The rearrangement joins TRBV2 to TRBJ2-5; D is possibly TRBD1 (5 bases). Germline CDR1 is SNHLY and CDR2 is FYNNEI. This CDR3 spans 13 amino acids. Trimming took 7 bases from V and 4 from J, leaving 13 bases between them. The CDR3, as DNA: TGTGCCAGCAACAGGCAATACGGAGAGACCCAGTACTTC. It specifies CASNRQYGETQYF.

This chain uses TRBV5-1 with TRBJ1-2, with D possibly being TRBD1 (5 bases). This CDR3 spans 14 amino acids. CDR1 is SGHRS, CDR2 YFSETQ, per germline. V was cut by 4 bases and J by 7 bases, with 17 bases left in between. The CDR3 region is CASSQSWPGGGYTF. The DNA for the CDR3 is TGCGCCAGCAGCCAGTCATGGCCGGGGGGTGGCTACACCTTC.

The V call is TRBV11-3, the J call TRBJ2-7, with a tentative D call TRBD1 (5 bases). From germline, CDR1 is SGHNT and CDR2 YENEEA. The CDR3 has 13 amino acids. V shed 4 bases and J shed 5 bases, with 12 bases lying between them. Here the CDR3 reads CASSWGLADEQYF. CDR3 DNA sequence: TGTGCCAGCAGCTGGGGCCTGGCAGACGAGCAGTACTTC.

The chain carries TRBV10-3 and TRBJ1-3, with D perhaps TRBD1 (5 bases). CDR1 and CDR2 from the germline V gene are ENHRY and SYGVKD. CDR3 length: 11 amino acids. V was clipped by 8 bases and J by 4 bases, with 6 bases between them. CDR3 coding DNA: TGTGCCATCGGGGGGGGAAACACCATATATTTT. The encoded protein is CAIGGGNTIYF.

The chain has TRBV18 and TRBJ2-4; tentatively, D is TRBD2 (6 bases). The length of the CDR3 is 16 residues. Per germline, CDR1 KGHSH and CDR2 LQKENI. The germline V and J ends were trimmed by 0 bases and 0 bases, with 9 bases remaining between them. The chain's CDR3 is CASSPPRGLAKNIQYF. CDR3 DNA sequence: TGTGCCAGCTCACCACCCCGGGGACTAGCCAAAAACATTCAGTACTTC.

The chain joins TRBV19 to TRBJ1-2; a possible D gene is TRBD1 (5 bases). The CDR3 totals 13 residues. With 7 bases removed from V and 3 bases from J, the gap between germline ends came to 12 bases. Per the germline V gene, CDR1 is LNHDA and CDR2 is SQIVND (reference sequence). The CDR3 DNA sequence: TGTGCCAGTACCCAGGGTTTGTACTATGGCTACACCTTC. Its protein is CASTQGLYYGYTF.

The chain uses TRBV19 and TRBJ1-1, with 8 bases that match TRBD1. The germline V gene has CDR1 LNHDA and CDR2 SQIVND (reference sequence). CDR3 length equals 14 residues. V shed 6 bases and J 1 base; nucleotides not matched to a gene: 4. CDR3 protein: CASSLQGENTEAFF. CDR3 nucleotides: TGTGCCAGTAGCCTACAGGGGGAGAACACTGAAGCTTTCTTT.

CDR3 region: CAISESRTGQGEAFF. CDR3 sequence (DNA): TGTGCCATCAGTGAGTCGAGAACGGGACAGGGGGAAGCTTTCTTT. The gene calls are TRBV10-3 and TRBJ1-1, with TRBD1 identical over 10 bases. Germline assignment: CDR1 ENHRY and CDR2 SYGVKD. Trimming removed 0 bases from V and 8 bases from J; junction bases left unmatched: 6. This CDR3 is built from 15 residues.

J is TRBJ2-2 and V is TRBV7-2; TRBD1 agrees at 7 bases. The CDR3 is 16 amino acids. V shed 6 bases, J shed 2 bases, and the junction held 9 bases outside the gene matches. Germline CDR1 is SGHTA and CDR2 is FQGNSA. The CDR3 is CASRLWTGLNTGELFF. CDR3 DNA: TGTGCCAGCAGGCTTTGGACAGGACTTAACACCGGGGAGCTGTTTTTT.

The chain uses TRBV4-2 and TRBJ2-3; TRBD2 agrees at 10 bases. The V gene end was trimmed by 0 bases and the J gene end by 4 bases; junction bases not matched to a gene: 10. The length of the CDR3 is 18 residues. CDR1 LGHNA and CDR2 YNFKEQ come from the germline V gene. The CDR3, as DNA: TGTGCCAGCAGCCAAGAGGTCACTAGCGGGATTCGGGCAGATACGCAGTATTTT. Its translation: CASSQEVTSGIRADTQYF.

The chain couples TRBV6-5 to TRBJ1-2; maybe TRBD1 (6 bases). Germline V gene sequence: CDR1 MNHEY, CDR2 SVGAGI. CDR3 length: 15 residues. V was cut by 11 bases and J by 1 base, with 20 bases left in between. In DNA form, the CDR3 reads TGTGCCGCCCGACCCCGGGGACAAATTAACTATGGCTACACCTTC. It codes for CAARPRGQINYGYTF.

This chain uses TRBV18 with TRBJ1-2; D gene ambiguous. The V gene's germline CDR1 is KGHSH and CDR2 LQKENI. Trimming cost V 1 base and J 2 bases, with 11 bases left between them. CDR3 length: 15 amino acids. The CDR3 sequence: CASSPRDTSNYGYTF. The CDR3 region has the DNA TGTGCCAGCTCACCACGCGACACTTCCAACTATGGCTACACCTTC.